This T cell receptor (beta chain) derives from a study of T cell responses to AZD1222 COVID-19 vaccine. Findings of the study overall: Donors skewed white British and female; clonal diversity was possibly underestimated. Among those given AZD1222, only five or six were seropositive at baseline. Researchers report vaccine-associated CD4 TCRs spanning spike, with dominance at 160-218 and 743-854. All repertoire sampling was performed exclusively after the peak T cell response.

TCRdb keeps only in-frame clones here, not all; method: immunoSEQ multiplex PCR. Of 120,000 or so clones in the sample, 70% to 90% were seen once. Germline CDR1 reads SGHRS; CDR2 reads YFSETQ. The germline V and J ends were trimmed by 4 bases and 7 bases, with 17 bases remaining between them. The length of the CDR3 is 14 residues. Regarding this clone: As yet, its antigen is unknown.

This material consisted of peripheral blood, taken on day 0 of AZD1222 vaccination. The clonotype was recovered from an adult in good health. The rearrangement joins TRBV5-1 to TRBJ1-1; perhaps TRBD1 as D (5 bases). The CDR3 reads CASSPGQGRHEAFF. CDR3 bases: TGCGCCAGCAGCCCTGGACAAGGTCGACATGAAGCTTTCTTT.